This T cell receptor beta chain was profiled in a study of T cells in Graves' hyperthyroidism and ophthalmopathy. Germline trimming cut 6 bases from V and 4 bases from J; bases unmatched to any gene: 3. The CDR3 has 14 amino acids. CDR1 is MNHEY and CDR2 is SMNVEV in the germline V gene (reference sequence). This clonotype has a count of ten or more. Newly diagnosed hyperthyroidism, duration under 2 months, in patients aged 18 to 65. Exclusion of patients followed from uncontrolled infection, other autoimmune disease, pregnancy or lactation. Amplification targeted TCR beta CDR3 regions from RNA transcripts. Primed by the HTBI set, a first-round RT-PCR was run on the TCR CDR3. MiXCR was run by TCRdb on the multiplex PCR reads, yielding one entry per CDR3 protein. The table has roughly 500,000 distinct CDR3 sequences, around 13% seen once.

This chain links TRBV27 with TRBJ2-2; 9 bases map to TRBD1. The sample was blood. This receptor was taken from a woman aged 30 to 39 with Graves' hyperthyroidism that later progressed to Graves' ophthalmopathy. CDR3 DNA sequence: TGTGCCAGCAGGGGGGACAGGGCCACCGGGGAGCTGTTTTTT. It yields the protein CASRGDRATGELFF.